This T cell receptor (beta chain) stems from a study of blood T cell repertoires in COVID-19. Study overall: Sites in the United States, Italy and Spain provided acute and convalescent COVID-19 samples. The cDNA or gDNA used as material had been derived from T cells, B-cell-depleted T cells, or PBMCs.

In the source study's methods: Amplification from reference gene primers served as the basis for estimated nucleated cell counts. Generated by immunoSEQ multiplex PCR, the TCRdb table keeps only in-frame clones and is missing some. The DNA was the basis for D and trimming; V, J and clone size are from that table. In the table there are tens of thousands of clones, 65% to 90% of which are singletons. The CDR3 has 14 amino acids. The rearrangement uses TRBV12-2 and TRBJ1-2. TRBV12-2 is a pseudogene locus. The clonotype originates from a man aged 35 to 55 with acute or convalescent COVID-19. What was sequenced was peripheral blood. As DNA, the CDR3 is TGTGCAAGTCGCCGGTTCTATCTTAACTATGGCTACACCTTC. Amino acid sequence: CASRRFYLNYGYTF.